Below are 5 T cell receptor beta chains sequenced from a single sample in a study of T cell responses to AZD1222 COVID-19 vaccine. The data were produced by immunoSEQ multiplex PCR, yet TCRdb's version contains in-frame clones alone and is incomplete. The profile shows fewer than 120,000 clones, under 95% of them singletons. Sequencing used peripheral blood, obtained on day 0 of AZD1222 vaccination. The receptors were sampled from an adult in good health.

V and J are TRBV7-8 and TRBJ1-1; possibly TRBD1 for D (5 bases). The CDR3 covers 15 residues. Germline V gene sequence: CDR1 SGHVS, CDR2 FQNEAQ. Deletions cut 1 base from V and 0 bases from J, with 9 bases between. CDR3 loop: CASSLGGRLNTEAFF. The DNA for the CDR3 is TGTGCCAGCAGCTTAGGGGGACGGCTGAACACTGAAGCTTTCTTT.

J is TRBJ1-5 and V is TRBV7-9; D gene ambiguous. The germline gives CDR1 SEHNR, CDR2 FQNEAQ (reference sequence). V shed 4 bases and J shed 0 bases, with 10 bases lying between them. The CDR3 contains 15 residues. CDR3 region: CASSSGPLSNQPQHF. The CDR3 nucleotides are TGTGCCAGCAGCTCAGGACCTCTTAGCAATCAGCCCCAGCATTTT.

The J gene is TRBJ2-2, the V gene TRBV5-1, with 8 bases matching TRBD1. V lost 0 bases, J lost 4 bases, and 11 bases stayed unmatched. The CDR3 consists of 18 residues. CDR1 SGHRS and CDR2 YFSETQ come from the germline V gene. The CDR3 is CASSLDRGTVGFTGELFF. CDR3 in DNA: TGCGCCAGCAGCTTGGACAGGGGGACAGTAGGGTTCACCGGGGAGCTGTTTTTT.

The V and J genes are TRBV28 and TRBJ1-2, with unresolved D. The CDR3 consists of 14 residues. Germline V gene sequence: CDR1 MDHEN, CDR2 SYDVKM. The V end was cut by 9 bases, the J end by 6 bases, with 20 bases between. CDR3 DNA sequence: TGTGCCAGTAGAAGGGCGGCCGGGATTGATGGCTACACCTTC. Translated, it gives CASRRAAGIDGYTF.

This chain connects TRBV3-1 (or the pseudogene TRBV3-2) to TRBJ1-2; 10 positions match TRBD1. V lost 2 bases and J lost 6; bases outside the gene matches: 9. Germline lookup yields CDR1 LGHDT and CDR2 YNNKEL (reference sequence). The CDR3 runs to 16 residues. CDR3 amino acids: CASSQLTGTGDNGYTF. The CDR3 region has the DNA TGTGCCAGCAGCCAACTAACCGGGACAGGGGATAATGGCTACACCTTC.